This entry features one T cell receptor (beta chain) sequence. Its antigen is as yet unknown. The sample belongs to a study of T cell responses to AZD1222 COVID-19 vaccine. Regarding the study as a whole: Reportedly, close to half of spike-specific TCRs are directed against unmutated variant regions. Among those given AZD1222, only five or six were seropositive at baseline.

This CDR3 is built from 12 residues. Germline CDR1 reads SGHAT; CDR2 reads FQNNGV. Trimming left V 3 bases short and J 7 bases short, with 7 bases between. Combined were second doses at about 4 or about 12 weeks. The assay was immunoSEQ multiplex PCR, and TCRdb's table has in-frame clones only and misses some. The top ten clones hold 1% to 1.4% of a sample with 130,000 or so clones, approximately 91% of them seen once. The chain is built from TRBV11-2 and TRBJ2-1, with a weak D call TRBD1 (6 bases). The clonotype comes from an adult who received the AZD1222 COVID-19 vaccine. The specimen was peripheral blood, collected 28 days after the second AZD1222 dose. The CDR3 sequence: CASSFQGNEQFF. The CDR3 DNA sequence: TGTGCCAGCAGCTTCCAGGGGAATGAGCAGTTCTTC.